This TCR beta chain was sequenced for a study of CD8+ T cells in alopecia areata. RNA was extracted and reverse transcribed into cDNA as the sequencing template. Only in-frame clones appear in the TCRdb table, and some are missing; sequencing was by immunoSEQ multiplex PCR. The sample consists of 110,000 or so clones, 45% to 60% of them appearing once. The CDR3 runs to 14 residues. CDR1 is MGHRA and CDR2 is YSYEKL in the germline V gene. The junction had 10 bases not matched to a gene; V was cut back by 5 bases and J by 9 bases. The chain joins TRBV4-1 to TRBJ2-1; 7 bases agree with TRBD2. The receptor comes from a human donor with alopecia areata. The sequencing sample was made of NKG2D-low CD8+ T cells sorted from blood. CDR3: CASSGAGVRGEQFF. The CDR3 bases are TGCGCCAGCAGCGGGGCGGGAGTGAGGGGTGAGCAGTTCTTC.